This record concerns one TCR beta chain sequence. The protocol was immunoSEQ multiplex PCR, while the TCRdb copy is restricted to in-frame clones and leaves out a portion. The sample holds more than 90,000 clones; roughly 85% are singletons and the top ten take about 16%. Losses at the gene ends were 0 bases for V and 5 bases for J; bases not matched to a gene: 4. The germline gives CDR1 MNHEY, CDR2 SVGAGI. This CDR3 comprises 15 residues. The data derive from a study of blood T cell repertoires in COVID-19. The source is a woman in her fifties or sixties with COVID-19, enrolled during active disease. This rearrangement joins TRBV6-5 to TRBJ2-7, with 10 bases aligning to TRBD1. The sample taken for sequencing was peripheral blood. The CDR3 region has the DNA TGTGCCAGCAGTTACTCCGGGACAGGGGAGGACGAGCAGTACTTC. This gives the protein CASSYSGTGEDEQYF.